This record looks at one TCR beta chain sequence and its context. CDR3 length: 13 residues. Per the germline V gene, CDR1 is KGHDR and CDR2 is SFDVKD. Trimming took off 1 base at V and 4 bases at J, with 6 bases between the two ends. Study processing details: Using reference gene primer amplification, nucleated cell counts were estimated. The assay was immunoSEQ multiplex PCR, and TCRdb's table has in-frame clones only and misses some. That table furnishes V, J and clone size, whereas the DNA furnished D and trimming. The sample has some 200,000 clones; more than 75% are singletons. This record belongs to a study of blood T cell repertoires in COVID-19. Study overall: COVID-19 samples from acute and convalescent phases originated in the United States, Italy and Spain. Sources were T cells, B-cell-depleted T cells, or PBMCs; the material itself was cDNA or gDNA.

The chain combines TRBV24-1 with TRBJ1-1, with no clear D. This receptor was taken from a woman under 30 who had recovered from COVID-19. Sequenced material: peripheral blood. In DNA, the CDR3 is TGTGCCACCAGTGATTTCGGTCTCACTGAAGCTTTCTTT. Protein product: CATSDFGLTEAFF.